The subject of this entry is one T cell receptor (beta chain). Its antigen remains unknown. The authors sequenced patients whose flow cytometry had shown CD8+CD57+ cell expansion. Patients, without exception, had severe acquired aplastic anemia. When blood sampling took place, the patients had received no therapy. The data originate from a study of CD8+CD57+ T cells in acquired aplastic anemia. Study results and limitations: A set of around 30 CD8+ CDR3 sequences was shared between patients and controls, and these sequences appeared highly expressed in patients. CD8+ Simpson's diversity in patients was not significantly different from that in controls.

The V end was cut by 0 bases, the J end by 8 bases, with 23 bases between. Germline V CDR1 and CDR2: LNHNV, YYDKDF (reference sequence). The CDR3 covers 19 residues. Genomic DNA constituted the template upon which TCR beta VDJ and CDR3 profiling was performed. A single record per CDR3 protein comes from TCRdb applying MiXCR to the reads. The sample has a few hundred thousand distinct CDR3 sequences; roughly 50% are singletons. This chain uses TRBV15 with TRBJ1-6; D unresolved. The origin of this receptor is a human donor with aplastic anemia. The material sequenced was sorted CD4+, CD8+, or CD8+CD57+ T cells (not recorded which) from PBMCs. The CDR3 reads CATSRDRHSIGSLYSPLHF. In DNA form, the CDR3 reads TGTGCCACCAGCAGAGATCGGCACAGTATAGGTAGTTTGTATTCACCCCTCCACTTT. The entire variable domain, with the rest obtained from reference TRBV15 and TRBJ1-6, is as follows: DAMVIQNPRYQVTQFGKPVTLSCSQTLNHNVMYWYQQKSSQAPKLLFHYYDKDFNNEADTPDNFQSRRPNTSFCFLDIRSPGLGDTAMYLCATSRDRHSIGSLYSPLHFGNGTRLTVT.